This TCR beta chain was profiled in a study of regulatory T cells in long-lasting Graves disease. Whole-study findings and limits: Relative to new patients (roughly 980), persistent patients exhibited greater sharing of public clonotypes (around 2,700).

Time point given: persistent/refractory GD, antithyroid drugs over 5 years with positive TRAb. Following extraction of RNA from PBMCs, that RNA was used to make the TCR library. With respect to this clonotype: Its specificity is not known.

Arm-PCR of CDR3 regions and iRepertoire HTBI primers were used to build TCR beta libraries. One entry per CDR3 protein results from TCRdb running MiXCR on the multiplex PCR reads. The sample records 400,000 to 500,000 distinct CDR3 sequences, 21% being singletons. V dropped 4 bases and J dropped 0 bases, with 10 bases sitting between them. Germline assignment: CDR1 MDHEN and CDR2 SYDVKM. The CDR3 runs to 15 residues. The sample was peripheral blood mononuclear cells (PBMCs), taken when the disease was refractory, from a patient treated with antithyroid drugs. V is TRBV28 and J is TRBJ2-1, with D possibly TRBD1 on 6 matching bases. The TCR comes from a female donor with Graves disease. The chain's CDR3 is CASSSGTFSYNEQFF. The CDR3 DNA sequence: TGTGCCAGCAGTTCGGGGACATTCTCCTACAATGAGCAGTTCTTC.